At least ten counts were recorded for the clone carrying this T cell receptor (beta chain). This sample was taken from a study of T-cell reconstitution after alpha-beta-depleted transplantation in children. The TCRbeta library was prepared with unique molecular identifiers. One entry per CDR3 protein, called by TCRdb with MiXCR from the PCR reads. This sample yields 200,000 to 300,000 distinct CDR3 sequences, of which 6.5% to 10% are seen a single time; roughly 5.8% belongs to the top ten. Germline CDR1 LGHDT, CDR2 YNNKEL (reference sequence). The V end was cut by 4 bases, the J end by 4 bases, with 11 bases between. This CDR3 is 13 amino acids long.

The gene calls are TRBV3-1 and TRBJ2-7; no firm D call. The receptor was isolated from a male patient between 10 and 17 years old who had a stem cell transplant for acute lymphoblastic leukemia, so the T cells may come from the graft donor. Here the sequenced sample was PBMCs, mostly from graft donor cells, taken 180 days after TCRalphabeta/CD19-depleted stem cell transplant. CDR3 in DNA: TGTGCCAGCAGCCCGTCCAAACGATACGAGCAGTACTTC. This encodes CASSPSKRYEQYF.